This T cell receptor beta chain was observed in a study of blood T cell repertoires in COVID-19. Study-level information: T cells, B-cell-depleted T cells, or PBMCs supplied cDNA or gDNA.

V shed 3 bases and J shed 6 bases, with 14 bases lying between them. CDR3 length: 15 residues. The germline V gene encodes CDR1 LNHDA and CDR2 SQIVND (reference sequence). In the source study's methods: Amplifying reference gene primers gave estimates of nucleated cell counts. The repertoire was sequenced with immunoSEQ multiplex PCR; TCRdb's copy has only in-frame clones and lacks some. V and J calls and clone size are copied from that table; D and trimming were computed from the DNA. The data show 170,000 or so clones, 84% seen once. The chain links TRBV19 to TRBJ2-2; D is perhaps TRBD1 (6 bases). The sequenced sample was peripheral blood. The TCR sequence derives from a man between 18 and 35 years old with active or convalescent COVID-19. CDR3 amino acids: CASSIRGDRAGELFF. As DNA, the CDR3 is TGTGCCAGTAGTATCAGGGGTGATCGGGCCGGGGAGCTGTTTTTT. The variable domain in full, completed from reference TRBV19 and TRBJ2-2, reads DGGITQSPKYLFRKEGQNVTLSCEQNLNHDAMYWYRQDPGQGLRLIYYSQIVNDFQKGDIAEGYSVSREKKESFPLTVTSAQKNPTAFYLCASSIRGDRAGELFFGEGSRLTVL.